These 5 T cell receptor beta chains were sequenced from one sample in a study of cytomegalovirus exposure and HLA in healthy donors. Primers for the PCR totalled 60 Vbeta and 13 Jbeta. Clones were read by immunoSEQ multiplex PCR, and TCRdb kept only the in-frame ones, dropping some. The data show fewer than 120,000 clones, about 86% seen once. Sequenced input: PBMCs. Receptor source: a man aged 40-49 years in good health and CMV-seronegative.

This clone was picked up a small number of times. The chain couples TRBV6-5 to TRBJ1-5, with 8 bases lining up with TRBD1. Per germline, CDR1 MNHEY and CDR2 SVGAGI. The CDR3 spans 14 residues. V gave up 7 bases and J gave up 7 bases; unmatched junction bases: 9. The DNA for the CDR3 is TGTGCCAGCACTCCCGCAGGGGGCTGGCAGCCCCAGCATTTT. Protein: CASTPAGGWQPQHF.

V usage is TRBV28 and J usage is TRBJ2-5; D unresolved. This CDR3 region has 14 residues. V lost 6 bases and J lost 1, with 12 bases in between. Germline CDR1 MDHEN, CDR2 SYDVKM. The CDR3 DNA follows: TGTGCCAGCAGGATCTCGATAGCCCAAGAGACCCAGTACTTC. The encoded protein is CASRISIAQETQYF.

The rearrangement uses TRBV5-1 and TRBJ1-2, with D tentatively TRBD1 (6 bases). Between the trimmed V and J ends, which lost 4 bases and 10 bases, there was a span of 17 bases. This CDR3 has 13 amino acids. Germline loops: CDR1 SGHRS, CDR2 YFSETQ. The CDR3 sequence: CASSDKDSVIYTF. The CDR3 nucleotides are TGCGCCAGCAGCGACAAGGACAGCGTAATCTACACCTTC.

The chain employs TRBV5-4 and TRBJ2-5; 9 positions agree with TRBD2. The CDR3 covers 15 residues. With 2 bases clipped from V and 5 bases from J, the junction kept 7 bases outside the gene matches. The germline CDR1 and CDR2 sequences are SGHNT and YYREEE (reference sequence). In DNA, the CDR3 is TGTGCCAGCAGCTTACCGGGACTAGCCGGGGAGACCCAGTACTTC. Translated: CASSLPGLAGETQYF.

The chain carries TRBV29-1 and TRBJ2-5, with 11 positions matching TRBD2. Trimming took 7 bases from V and 3 from J; bases not matched to a gene: 4. Germline CDR1 and CDR2: SQVTM and ANQGSEA. The CDR3 is made up of 13 amino acids. This CDR3 reads CSAISGGEETQYF. DNA of the CDR3: TGCAGCGCTATTAGCGGGGGGGAAGAGACCCAGTACTTC.